The clone carrying this T cell receptor beta chain was seen a few times. Its matching antigen is unknown. The data belong to a study of cytomegalovirus exposure and HLA in healthy donors. The wider study: Earlier work reported 117 million unique TCR beta sequences from about 200 million T cells. Study-level findings and limits: There were a few CMV-associated chains whose specificity for CMV antigens was confirmed in vitro. Among TCR beta chains of equal frequency, HLA-associated ones were more clonally expanded in a later analysis. Serostatus for CMV was the only available immune exposure information.

The primer mix had 60 Vbeta and 13 Jbeta primers. The protocol was immunoSEQ multiplex PCR, while the TCRdb copy is restricted to in-frame clones and leaves out a portion. Among under 150,000 clones listed, 76% were seen once. The sequence derives from a female donor in good health and CMV-seropositive. The sample comprised PBMCs.

In DNA, the CDR3 is TGTGCCAGCAGTTTTTACGGCTCCTACAATGAGCAGTTCTTC. Translating gives CASSFYGSYNEQFF. V usage is TRBV28 and J usage is TRBJ2-1; no reliable D call. The germline V gene has CDR1 MDHEN and CDR2 SYDVKM. V lost 3 bases and J 0 bases, leaving 6 bases between the germline ends. The length of the CDR3 is 14 residues.